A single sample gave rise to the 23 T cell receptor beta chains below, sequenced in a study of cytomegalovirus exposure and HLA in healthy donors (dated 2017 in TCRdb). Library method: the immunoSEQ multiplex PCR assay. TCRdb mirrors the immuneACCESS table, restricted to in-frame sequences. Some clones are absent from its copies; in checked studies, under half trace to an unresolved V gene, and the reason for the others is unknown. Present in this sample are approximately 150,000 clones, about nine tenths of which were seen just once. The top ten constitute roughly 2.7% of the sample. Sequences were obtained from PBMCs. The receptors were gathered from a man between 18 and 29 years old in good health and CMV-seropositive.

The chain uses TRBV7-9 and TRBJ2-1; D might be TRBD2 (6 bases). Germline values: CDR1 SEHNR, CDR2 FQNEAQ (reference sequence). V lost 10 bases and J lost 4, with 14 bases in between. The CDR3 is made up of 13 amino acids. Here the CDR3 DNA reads TGTGCCAAAGGAGGGAGCGCGTACAATGAGCAGTTCTTC. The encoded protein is CAKGGSAYNEQFF.

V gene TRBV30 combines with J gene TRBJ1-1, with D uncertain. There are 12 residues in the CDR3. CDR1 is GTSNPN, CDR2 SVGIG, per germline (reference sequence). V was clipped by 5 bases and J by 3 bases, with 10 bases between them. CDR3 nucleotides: TGTGCCTGGTCCCTCGGGGACACTGAAGCTTTCTTT. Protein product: CAWSLGDTEAFF.

CDR3: CSVGFGGNQPQHF. In DNA, the CDR3 is TGCAGCGTTGGCTTCGGGGGCAATCAGCCCCAGCATTTT. The chain couples TRBV29-1 to TRBJ1-5; D gene unclear. The CDR3 runs 13 residues. From germline, CDR1 is SQVTM and CDR2 ANQGSEA. Trimming shortened V by 4 bases and J by 2 bases, and 9 bases separated the two germline ends.

CDR3 residues: CASSRRLMNTEAFF. In DNA, the CDR3 is TGTGCCAGCAGCCGGCGGTTAATGAACACTGAAGCTTTCTTT. The rearrangement uses TRBV4-2 and TRBJ1-1; D call uncertain. The V and J ends lost 4 bases and 0 bases respectively, with 9 bases between them. Per the germline V gene, CDR1 is LGHNA and CDR2 is YNFKEQ. The CDR3 has 14 residues.

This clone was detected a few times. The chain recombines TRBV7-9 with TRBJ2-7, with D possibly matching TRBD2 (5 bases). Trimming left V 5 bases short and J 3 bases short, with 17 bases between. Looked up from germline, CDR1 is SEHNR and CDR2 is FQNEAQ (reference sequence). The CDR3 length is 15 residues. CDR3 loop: CASSPRAGPSYEQYF. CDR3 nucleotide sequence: TGTGCCAGCAGCCCCCGGGCGGGCCCAAGCTACGAGCAGTACTTC.

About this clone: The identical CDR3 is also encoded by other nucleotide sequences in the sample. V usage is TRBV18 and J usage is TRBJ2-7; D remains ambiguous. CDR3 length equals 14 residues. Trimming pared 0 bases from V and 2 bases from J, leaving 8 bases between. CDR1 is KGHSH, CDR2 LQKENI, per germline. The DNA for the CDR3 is TGTGCCAGCTCACCACCGGCTCCGCCCTACGAGCAGTACTTC. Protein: CASSPPAPPYEQYF.

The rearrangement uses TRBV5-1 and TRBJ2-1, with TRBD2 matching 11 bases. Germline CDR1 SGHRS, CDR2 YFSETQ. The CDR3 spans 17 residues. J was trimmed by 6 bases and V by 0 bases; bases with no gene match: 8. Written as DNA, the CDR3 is TGCGCCAGCAGCTTGGGGATTCTAGCGGGGGGAGGCAATGAGCAGTTCTTC. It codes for CASSLGILAGGGNEQFF.

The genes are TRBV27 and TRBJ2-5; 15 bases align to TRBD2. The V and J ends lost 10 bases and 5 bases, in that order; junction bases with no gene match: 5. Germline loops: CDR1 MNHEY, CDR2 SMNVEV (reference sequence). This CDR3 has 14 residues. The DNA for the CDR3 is TGTGCCACCGGACTAGCGGGAGGGCCTGAGACCCAGTACTTC. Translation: CATGLAGGPETQYF.

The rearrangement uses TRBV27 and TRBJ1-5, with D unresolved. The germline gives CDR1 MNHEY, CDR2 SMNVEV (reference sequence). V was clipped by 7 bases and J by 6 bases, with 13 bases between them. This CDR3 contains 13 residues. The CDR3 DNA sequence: TGTGCCAGCACCGTAAAAGTCGGTCAGCCCCAGCATTTT. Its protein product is CASTVKVGQPQHF.

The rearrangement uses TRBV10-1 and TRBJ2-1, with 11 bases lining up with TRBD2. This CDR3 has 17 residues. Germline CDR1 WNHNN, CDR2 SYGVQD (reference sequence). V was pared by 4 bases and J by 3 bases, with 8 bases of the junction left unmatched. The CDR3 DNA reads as TGCGCCAGCAGTGGGGTAGCGGGAGGGCCGAGCTACAATGAGCAGTTCTTC. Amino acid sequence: CASSGVAGGPSYNEQFF.

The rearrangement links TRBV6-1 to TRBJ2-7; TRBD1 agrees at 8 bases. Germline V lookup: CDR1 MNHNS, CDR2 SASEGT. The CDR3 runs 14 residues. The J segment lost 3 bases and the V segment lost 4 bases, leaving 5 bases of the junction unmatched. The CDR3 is CASSVRQGYYEQYF. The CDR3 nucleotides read TGTGCCAGCAGTGTCAGACAGGGGTACTACGAGCAGTACTTC.

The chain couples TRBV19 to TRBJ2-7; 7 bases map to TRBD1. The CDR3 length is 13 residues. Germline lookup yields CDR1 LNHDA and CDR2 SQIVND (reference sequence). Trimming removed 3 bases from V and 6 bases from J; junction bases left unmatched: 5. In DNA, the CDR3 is TGTGCCAGTAGTATCTACAGGGGCTCCGAGCAGTACTTC. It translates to CASSIYRGSEQYF. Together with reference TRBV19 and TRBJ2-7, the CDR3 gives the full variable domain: DGGITQSPKYLFRKEGQNVTLSCEQNLNHDAMYWYRQDPGQGLRLIYYSQIVNDFQKGDIAEGYSVSREKKESFPLTVTSAQKNPTAFYLCASSIYRGSEQYFGPGTRLTVT.

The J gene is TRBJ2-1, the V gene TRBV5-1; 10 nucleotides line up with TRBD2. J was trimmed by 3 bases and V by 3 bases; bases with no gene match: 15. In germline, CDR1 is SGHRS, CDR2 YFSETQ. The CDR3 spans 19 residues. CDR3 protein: CASSSGGTSARGFYNEQFF. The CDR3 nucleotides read TGCGCCAGCAGCTCCGGGGGGACTAGCGCGAGGGGATTCTACAATGAGCAGTTCTTC.

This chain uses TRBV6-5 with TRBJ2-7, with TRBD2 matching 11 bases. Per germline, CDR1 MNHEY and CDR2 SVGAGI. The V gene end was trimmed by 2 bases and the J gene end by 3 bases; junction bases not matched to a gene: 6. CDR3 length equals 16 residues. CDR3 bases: TGTGCCAGCAGTTACGGCGGGACTAGCGGCAACTACGAGCAGTACTTC. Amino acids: CASSYGGTSGNYEQYF.

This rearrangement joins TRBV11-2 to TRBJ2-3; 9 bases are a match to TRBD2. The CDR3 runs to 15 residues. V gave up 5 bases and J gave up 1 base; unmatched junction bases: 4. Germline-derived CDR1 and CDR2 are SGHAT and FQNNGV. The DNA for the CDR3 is TGTGCCAGCAGCCCCCAGCGGGGGGGCACAGATACGCAGTATTTT. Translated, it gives CASSPQRGGTDTQYF.

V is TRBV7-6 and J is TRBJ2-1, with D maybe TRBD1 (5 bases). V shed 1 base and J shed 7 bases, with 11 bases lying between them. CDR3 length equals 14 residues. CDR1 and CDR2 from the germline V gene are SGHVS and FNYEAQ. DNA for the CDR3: TGTGCCAGCAGCTTAGTCCCAGGGCGGAATGAGCAGTTCTTC. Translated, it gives CASSLVPGRNEQFF.

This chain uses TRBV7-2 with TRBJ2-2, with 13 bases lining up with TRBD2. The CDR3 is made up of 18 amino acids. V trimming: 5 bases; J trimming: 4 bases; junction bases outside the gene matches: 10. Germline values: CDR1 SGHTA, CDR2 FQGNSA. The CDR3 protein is CASSQFSLAGGGTGELFF. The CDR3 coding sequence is TGTGCCAGCAGCCAATTTTCACTAGCGGGAGGGGGCACCGGGGAGCTGTTTTTT.

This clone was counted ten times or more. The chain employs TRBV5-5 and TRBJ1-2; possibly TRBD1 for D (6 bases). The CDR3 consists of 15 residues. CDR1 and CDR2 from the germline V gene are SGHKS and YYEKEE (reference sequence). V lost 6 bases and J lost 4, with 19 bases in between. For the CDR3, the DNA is TGTGCCAGCATCGTAGGTTGGGGGCTCGGCTATGGCTACACCTTC. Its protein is CASIVGWGLGYGYTF.

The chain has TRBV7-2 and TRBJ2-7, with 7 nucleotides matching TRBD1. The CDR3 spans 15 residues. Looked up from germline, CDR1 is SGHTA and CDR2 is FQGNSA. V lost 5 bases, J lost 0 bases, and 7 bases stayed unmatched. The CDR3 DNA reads TGTGCCAGCAGCCTGGGGACAGCTCACTCCTACGAGCAGTACTTC. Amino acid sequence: CASSLGTAHSYEQYF.

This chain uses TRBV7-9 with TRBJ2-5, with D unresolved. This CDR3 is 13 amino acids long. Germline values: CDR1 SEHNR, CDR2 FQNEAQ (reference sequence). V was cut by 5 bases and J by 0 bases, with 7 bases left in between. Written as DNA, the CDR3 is TGTGCCAGCAGCCCACGGGACCAAGAGACCCAGTACTTC. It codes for CASSPRDQETQYF.

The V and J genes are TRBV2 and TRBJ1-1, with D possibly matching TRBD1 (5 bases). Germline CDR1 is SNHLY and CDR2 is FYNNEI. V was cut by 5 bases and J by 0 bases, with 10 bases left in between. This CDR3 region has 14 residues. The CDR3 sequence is CASSPDRVNTEAFF. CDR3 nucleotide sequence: TGTGCCAGCAGTCCAGACAGAGTGAACACTGAAGCTTTCTTT.

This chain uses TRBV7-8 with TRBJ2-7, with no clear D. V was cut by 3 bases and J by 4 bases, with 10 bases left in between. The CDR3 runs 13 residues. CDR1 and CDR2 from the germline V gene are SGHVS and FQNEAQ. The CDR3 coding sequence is TGTGCCAGCAGCTTTGGGCCTTATTACGAGCAGTACTTC. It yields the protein CASSFGPYYEQYF.

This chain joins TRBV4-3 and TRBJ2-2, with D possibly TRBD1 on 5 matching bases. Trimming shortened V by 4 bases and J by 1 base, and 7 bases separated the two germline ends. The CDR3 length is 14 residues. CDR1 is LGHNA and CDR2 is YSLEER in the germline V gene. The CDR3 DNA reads TGCGCCAGCAGCCGAAGGGGGAACACCGGGGAGCTGTTTTTT. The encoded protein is CASSRRGNTGELFF.